This TCR beta chain was sequenced in a study of cytomegalovirus exposure and HLA in healthy donors. Study-level points and caveats: Specific recognition of CMV antigens was confirmed in vitro for a few chains (all CMV-associated).

The PCR contained 60 Vbeta and 13 Jbeta primers. Sequencing used immunoSEQ multiplex PCR; TCRdb keeps in-frame clones, though not all of them. The sample carries 100,000 to 150,000 clones, around 80% recorded once. Points on this clone: Its antigen is undetermined.

This CDR3 spans 15 amino acids. Germline V gives CDR1 MNHEY, CDR2 SMNVEV (reference sequence). Deletions cut 6 bases from V and 5 bases from J, with 19 bases between. V and J are TRBV27 and TRBJ1-1, with D maybe TRBD1 (5 bases). The TCR sequence derives from a female donor in good health and CMV-seronegative. Sequences were obtained from PBMCs. CDR3: CASRTVGGSQTEAFF. The CDR3 DNA sequence: TGTGCCAGCAGGACTGTGGGGGGATCCCAGACTGAAGCTTTCTTT.